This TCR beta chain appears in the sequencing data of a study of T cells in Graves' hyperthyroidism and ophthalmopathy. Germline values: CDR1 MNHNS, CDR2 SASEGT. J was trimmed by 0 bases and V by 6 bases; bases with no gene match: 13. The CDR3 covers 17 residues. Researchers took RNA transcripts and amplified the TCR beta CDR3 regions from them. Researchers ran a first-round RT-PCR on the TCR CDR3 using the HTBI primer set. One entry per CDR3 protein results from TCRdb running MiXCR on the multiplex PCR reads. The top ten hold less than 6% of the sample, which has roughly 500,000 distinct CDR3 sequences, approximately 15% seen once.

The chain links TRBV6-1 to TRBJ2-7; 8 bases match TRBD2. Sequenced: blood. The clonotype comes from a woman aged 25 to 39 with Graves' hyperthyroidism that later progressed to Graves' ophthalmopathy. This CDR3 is CASSRNQLAALSYEQYF. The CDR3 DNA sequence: TGTGCCAGCAGCCGAAACCAACTAGCGGCCCTCTCCTACGAGCAGTACTTC.